These 22 T cell receptor beta chains were sequenced from one sample in a study of tumor-infiltrating lymphocytes in primary liver carcinoma. Starting material for RNA and DNA co-extraction consisted of roughly 19-34 mg of unsorted bulk tissue. A primer matching the constant region was used to make TCR beta cDNA from 500 to 650 ng of total RNA. Libraries covering TCR beta were generated through three nested multiplex PCR rounds (using a slightly modified ARM-PCR). Investigators reported that the first two PCR rounds, at 10 cycles each, used TRBV1-TRBV30 forward primers with a C-beta reverse primer. In TCRdb, the multiplex PCR reads were re-called with MiXCR into one record per CDR3 protein. In the table there are approximately 110,000 distinct CDR3 sequences, around two thirds of which are singletons. The sequenced material came from liver tumor tissue from sampling region 1. The subset: tumor region T1, superior pole. These receptors were obtained from an older woman with primary liver carcinoma and hepatitis B virus infection.

Note on this clonotype: This may be a read error: a much more frequent sequence differs by one nucleotide. This chain connects TRBV6-1 to TRBJ2-2; weak D call: TRBD1 (5 bases). The CDR3 runs to 14 residues. V was shortened by 8 bases and J by 1 base, with 11 bases between the two germline ends. CDR1 and CDR2 from the germline V gene are MNHNS and SASEGT. DNA for the CDR3: TGTGCCAGCGGGGCAGGACAGAACACCGGGGAGCTGTTTTTT. This codes for CASGAGQNTGELFF.

This clonotype was seen ten or more times. The chain recombines TRBV6-1 with TRBJ1-2; D call uncertain. The germline CDR1 and CDR2 sequences are MNHNS and SASEGT. This CDR3 is 11 amino acids long. Trimming removed 6 bases at V and 2 bases at J, with 4 bases between. CDR3 in DNA: TGTGCCAGCAGAGCCAACTATGGCTACACCTTC. Translating it yields CASRANYGYTF.

This clonotype was seen at least ten times. The chain joins TRBV6-5 to TRBJ2-7; D is undetermined. CDR3 length equals 14 residues. Trimming took off 6 bases at V and 2 bases at J, with 14 bases between the two ends. Per germline, CDR1 MNHEY and CDR2 SVGAGI. CDR3 region: CASSQTSRAYEQYF. In nucleotides, the CDR3 is TGTGCCAGCAGCCAGACGAGTAGAGCCTACGAGCAGTACTTC.

For this clonotype: A read error may account for a junction end that differs from germline. The gene calls are TRBV11-2 and TRBJ2-1; the match to TRBD2 covers 7 bases. Germline V CDR1 and CDR2: SGHAT, FQNNGV. The CDR3 consists of 17 residues. CDR3 in amino acids: CASSLDRASGFYSEQFF. The CDR3 bases are TGTGCCAGCAGCTTAGATCGTGCTAGCGGATTTTACAGTGAGCAGTTCTTC.

The genes are TRBV11-1 and TRBJ1-1, with 9 bases aligning to TRBD1. V lost 2 bases, J lost 4 bases, and 8 bases stayed unmatched. CDR3 length: 16 amino acids. Germline CDR1 SGHAT, CDR2 FQDESV (reference sequence). Written as DNA, the CDR3 is TGTGCCAGCAGCTTACAAAACAGGGGGCGAGGCACTGAAGCTTTCTTT. Protein: CASSLQNRGRGTEAFF.

For this clonotype: Possible read error: a much larger clone is one base away. J is TRBJ2-1 and V is TRBV29-1; 7 positions agree with TRBD1. Germline V gene sequence: CDR1 SQVTM, CDR2 ANQGSEA. V lost 8 bases and J lost 3; bases outside the gene matches: 7. The CDR3 totals 13 residues. The CDR3 is CSLGDSYYNEQFF. The CDR3 DNA sequence: TGCAGCCTCGGGGACAGTTACTACAATGAGCAGTTCTTC.

Details on this clonotype: One base away lies a much larger clone, so this may be a sequencing read error. The CDR3 protein is CASTIGWNSPLHF. The CDR3, as DNA: TGTGCCAGCACCATAGGGTGGAATTCACCCCTCCACTTT. The rearrangement uses TRBV6-5 and TRBJ1-6, with D unresolved. Germline V CDR1 and CDR2: MNHEY, SVGAGI. The CDR3 has 13 residues. The germline V and J ends were trimmed by 7 bases and 7 bases, with 11 bases remaining between them.

The chain joins TRBV28 to TRBJ2-7; D possibly corresponds to TRBD1 (7 bases). The V gene lost 4 bases and the J gene lost 4 bases, with 17 bases spanning the gap. The germline V gene has CDR1 MDHEN and CDR2 SYDVKM. There are 15 residues in the CDR3. CDR3 in DNA: TGTGCCAGCAGTTCCCACGGAGGGGGCTTGTACGAGCAGTACTTC. Residues: CASSSHGGGLYEQYF.

Details on this clonotype: The junction departs from germline at one end; a sequencing error may be responsible. The CDR3 coding sequence is TGTGCCAGCAGCTACGGCGTGAGGACCTCGGGGAGCGAGCAATACTTC. Translating gives CASSYGVRTSGSEQYF. This sequence joins TRBV11-2 and TRBJ2-7, with D tentatively TRBD2 (5 bases). Germline V gene data show CDR1 as SGHAT and CDR2 as FQNNGV. The CDR3 is 16 residues long. The full variable domain, with the rest looked up from reference TRBV11-2 and TRBJ2-7, is EAGVAQSPRYKIIEKRQSVAFWCNPISGHATLYWYQQILGQGPKLLIQFQNNGVVDDSQLPKDRFSAERLKGVDSTLKIQPAKLEDSAVYLCASSYGVRTSGSEQYFGPGTRLTVT.

This chain links TRBV6-6 with TRBJ2-1; D gene unclear. The CDR3 is made up of 11 amino acids. CDR1 and CDR2 (germline): MNHNY, SVGAGI (reference sequence). The ends were cut back, 8 bases at V and 5 bases at J, with 7 bases in the middle. CDR3 in DNA: TGTGCCAGCTACTTAAACAATGAGCAGTTCTTC. Its protein is CASYLNNEQFF.

For this clonotype: The germline gene is not matched at one end of the junction; a read error may be the cause. The V and J genes are TRBV13 and TRBJ2-7, with 7 bases aligning to TRBD1. The CDR3 has 14 residues. Germline V CDR1 and CDR2: PRHDT, FYEKMQ (reference sequence). The CDR3 region is CACSEDRRAYEQYF. The CDR3 region has the DNA TGTGCCTGCAGCGAGGACAGGAGAGCTTACGAGCAGTACTTC.

In regard to this clonotype: An end of the junction does not agree with germline; a read error may underlie this. The rearrangement uses TRBV30 and TRBJ1-1, with D uncertain. The germline gives CDR1 GTSNPN, CDR2 SVGIG (reference sequence). The CDR3 covers 12 residues. The CDR3 DNA reads TGTGCCTGGAGTGTGGGGAACATTGAAGCTTTCTTT. Its protein is CAWSVGNIEAFF.

A remark on this clonotype: A read error may produce the germline difference seen at one junction end. The J gene is TRBJ2-5, the V gene TRBV15, with TRBD2 identical over 7 bases. The CDR3 totals 15 residues. Germline V gene data show CDR1 as LNHNV and CDR2 as YYDKDF (reference sequence). The CDR3 DNA sequence: TGTCCCACCAGCAGAGATCGGGCGGGAGCCGAGACCCAGTACTTC. This translates into CPTSRDRAGAETQYF.

The chain links TRBV20-1 to TRBJ2-1; 12 nucleotides line up with TRBD2. CDR1 and CDR2 (germline): DFQATT, SNEGSKA (reference sequence). V was pared by 0 bases and J by 9 bases, with 9 bases of the junction left unmatched. The CDR3 sequence is 16 residues long. The CDR3 sequence is CSARDSSASGGVEQFF. CDR3 in DNA: TGCAGTGCTAGAGATTCATCGGCTAGCGGGGGGGTTGAGCAGTTCTTC.

About this clonotype: A read error is likely, as this CDR3 ends without the conserved phenylalanine or tryptophan. This CDR3 is CASSLVAANTEAFS. CDR3 nucleotides: TGTGCCAGCAGCTTAGTAGCAGCGAACACTGAAGCTTTCTCT. The chain has TRBV7-9 and TRBJ1-1; D is unresolved. Germline V gene lookup returns CDR1 SEHNR and CDR2 FQNEAQ (reference sequence). CDR3 length: 14 residues. The V gene lost 1 base and the J gene lost 1 base, with 7 bases spanning the gap.

This clonotype was recorded at least ten times. A much bigger clone sits one base away, suggesting this may be a read error. The J gene is TRBJ2-3, the V gene TRBV11-2; 11 bases agree with TRBD2. The length of the CDR3 is 17 residues. Germline values: CDR1 SGHAT, CDR2 FQNNGV. V shed 5 bases, J shed 1 base, and the junction held 8 bases outside the gene matches. DNA for the CDR3: TGTGCCAGCAGCGGAGCGGGACTAGCGGCCGGCACAGATACGCAGTATTTT. Amino acid sequence: CASSGAGLAAGTDTQYF. Full variable domain (outside the CDR3, taken from reference TRBV11-2 and TRBJ2-3): EAGVAQSPRYKIIEKRQSVAFWCNPISGHATLYWYQQILGQGPKLLIQFQNNGVVDDSQLPKDRFSAERLKGVDSTLKIQPAKLEDSAVYLCASSGAGLAAGTDTQYFGPGTRLTVL.

Concerning this clonotype: This clone may be a read error of a much larger clone one base away. The chain has TRBV2 and TRBJ2-3, with TRBD1 matching 9 bases. The V gene end was trimmed by 8 bases and the J gene end by 1 base; junction bases not matched to a gene: 4. The length of the CDR3 is 14 residues. Germline V gene sequence: CDR1 SNHLY, CDR2 FYNNEI. CDR3 bases: TGTGCCAGCCGCCGGGACAGGGGCACAGATACGCAGTATTTT. Its translation: CASRRDRGTDTQYF.

With regard to this clonotype: With a much larger clone just one base away, this may be a read error. The chain couples TRBV4-1 to TRBJ2-7; a possible D gene is TRBD2 (6 bases). This CDR3 spans 14 amino acids. Germline V gene lookup returns CDR1 MGHRA and CDR2 YSYEKL. Here the CDR3 reads CTSSQGGSQWEQYF. The CDR3 DNA follows: TGCACCAGCAGCCAAGGAGGGTCTCAATGGGAGCAGTACTTC.

With respect to this clonotype: Possible read error: a much larger clone is one base away. The chain combines TRBV12-3 or TRBV12-4 with TRBJ2-7; D is tentatively TRBD1 or TRBD2 (5 bases each). The CDR3 runs to 11 residues. CDR3 nucleotide sequence: TGTGCCAGCAGTTTAGCAGGGGAGCACTACTTC. Amino acids: CASSLAGEHYF.

This clonotype was found many times. V gene TRBV29-1 combines with J gene TRBJ1-2, with TRBD1 identical over 7 bases. CDR1 and CDR2 from the germline V gene are SQVTM and ANQGSEA. The CDR3 sequence is 14 residues long. The V segment lost 3 bases and the J segment 5 bases; nucleotides outside the gene matches: 9. This CDR3 reads CSVDGQGGWYGYTF. The CDR3, as DNA: TGCAGCGTTGACGGCCAGGGGGGATGGTATGGCTACACCTTC.

This clonotype was observed a few times. A read error may explain this, as a much larger clone is one base away. DNA for the CDR3: TGTGCCAGCAGCCCAACATCTACCTGTGGCTACACCTTC. Protein sequence: CASSPTSTCGYTF. The J gene is TRBJ1-2, the V gene TRBV6-5; D is uncertain. This CDR3 is 13 amino acids long. Trimming removed 6 bases at V and 7 bases at J, with 15 bases between. CDR1 and CDR2 from the germline V gene are MNHEY and SVGAGI.

V and J are TRBV28 and TRBJ2-3; D possibly corresponds to TRBD1 (6 bases). The CDR3 extends over 15 amino acids. V shed 8 bases and J shed 1 base, with 16 bases lying between them. Per germline, CDR1 MDHEN and CDR2 SYDVKM. The CDR3 DNA sequence: TGTGCCAGCGAAGAGGGGGAATTGGGCACAGATACGCAGTATTTT. Residues: CASEEGELGTDTQYF.